This T cell receptor (beta chain) was documented in a study of cytomegalovirus exposure and HLA in healthy donors. Whole-study findings and limits: A later analysis, which compared TCR beta chains of equal frequency, found the HLA-associated ones more clonally expanded. Later, an analysis found that common viral pathogens appeared to be linked with several of the most significant clusters. Earlier analysis looked at TCR beta V segments, and most were productive about 87% or about 30% of the time.

CDR3 length: 16 residues. From germline, CDR1 is SGHRS and CDR2 YFSETQ. V shed 4 bases and J 2 bases; nucleotides not matched to a gene: 11. It was with 60 Vbeta and 13 Jbeta primers that the PCR ran. Repertoires were generated with immunoSEQ multiplex PCR, while TCRdb's copy carries only in-frame clones and drops some. The data contain some 140,000 clones, around three quarters of them singletons. This clone was recorded a few times. Its antigen is not identified. Each of the donors was a healthy bone marrow donor. The sample taken for sequencing was PBMCs. The V call is TRBV5-1, the J call TRBJ1-1, with TRBD1 identical over 7 bases. The clonotype was recovered from a young man in good health and CMV-seronegative. In DNA, the CDR3 is TGCGCCAGCAGCCTCTTAACAGGGGAAAGAAACACTGAAGCTTTCTTT. Its protein is CASSLLTGERNTEAFF. Drawing the rest from reference TRBV5-1 and TRBJ1-1, the complete variable domain is KAGVTQTPRYLIKTRGQQVTLSCSPISGHRSVSWYQQTPGQGLQFLFEYFSETQRNKGNFPGRFSGRQFSNSRSEMNVSTLELGDSALYLCASSLLTGERNTEAFFGQGTRLTVV.